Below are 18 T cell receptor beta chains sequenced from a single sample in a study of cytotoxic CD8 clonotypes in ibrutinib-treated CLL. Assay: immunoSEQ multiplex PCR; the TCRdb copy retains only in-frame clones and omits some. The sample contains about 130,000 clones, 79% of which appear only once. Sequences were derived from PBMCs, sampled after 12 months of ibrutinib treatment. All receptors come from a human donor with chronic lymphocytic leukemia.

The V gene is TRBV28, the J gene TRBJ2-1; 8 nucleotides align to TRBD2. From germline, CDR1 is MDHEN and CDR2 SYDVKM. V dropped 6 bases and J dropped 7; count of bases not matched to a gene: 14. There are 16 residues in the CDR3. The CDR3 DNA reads TGTGCCAGCAGCCAATCCGGGACTAGAATTATAAATGAGCAGTTCTTC. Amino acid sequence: CASSQSGTRIINEQFF.

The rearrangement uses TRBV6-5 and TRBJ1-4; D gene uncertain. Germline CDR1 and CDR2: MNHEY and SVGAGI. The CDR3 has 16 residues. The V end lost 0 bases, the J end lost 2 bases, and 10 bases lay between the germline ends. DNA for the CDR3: TGTGCCAGCAGTTACTCAGGCGGTTATACTAATGAAAAACTGTTTTTT. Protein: CASSYSGGYTNEKLFF.

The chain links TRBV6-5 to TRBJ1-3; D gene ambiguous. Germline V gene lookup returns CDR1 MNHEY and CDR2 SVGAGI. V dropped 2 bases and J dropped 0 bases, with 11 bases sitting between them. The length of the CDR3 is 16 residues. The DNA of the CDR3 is TGTGCCAGCAGTTACCGGGCGGCAACCTCTGGAAACACCATATATTTT. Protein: CASSYRAATSGNTIYF.

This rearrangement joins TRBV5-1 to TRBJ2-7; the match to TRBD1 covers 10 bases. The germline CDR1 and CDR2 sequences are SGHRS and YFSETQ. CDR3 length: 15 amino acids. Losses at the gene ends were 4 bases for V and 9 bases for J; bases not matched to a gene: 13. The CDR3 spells CASSSTGTGVVGQYF. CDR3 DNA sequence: TGCGCCAGCAGCAGTACCGGGACAGGGGTAGTCGGGCAGTACTTC.

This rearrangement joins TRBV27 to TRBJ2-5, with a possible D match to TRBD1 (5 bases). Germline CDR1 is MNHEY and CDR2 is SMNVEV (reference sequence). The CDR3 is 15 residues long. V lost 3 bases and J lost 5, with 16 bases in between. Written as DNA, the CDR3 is TGTGCCAGCAGTTTCTTCGCCCTGGGGCGGGAGACCCAGTACTTC. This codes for CASSFFALGRETQYF.

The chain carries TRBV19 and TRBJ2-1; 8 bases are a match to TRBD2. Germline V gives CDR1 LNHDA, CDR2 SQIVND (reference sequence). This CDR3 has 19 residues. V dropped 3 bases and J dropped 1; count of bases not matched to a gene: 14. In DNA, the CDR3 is TGTGCCAGTAGTATTTGGCTCGGGAGGGTTTATAGTTCCTACAATGAGCAGTTCTTC. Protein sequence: CASSIWLGRVYSSYNEQFF.

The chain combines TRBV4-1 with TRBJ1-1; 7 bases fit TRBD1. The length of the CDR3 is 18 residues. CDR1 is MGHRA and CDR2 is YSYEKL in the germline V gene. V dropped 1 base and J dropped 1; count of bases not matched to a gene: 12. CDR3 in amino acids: CASSQGRQGRIRNTEAFF. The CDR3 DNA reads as TGCGCCAGCAGCCAAGGAAGACAGGGTAGGATTCGGAACACTGAAGCTTTCTTT.

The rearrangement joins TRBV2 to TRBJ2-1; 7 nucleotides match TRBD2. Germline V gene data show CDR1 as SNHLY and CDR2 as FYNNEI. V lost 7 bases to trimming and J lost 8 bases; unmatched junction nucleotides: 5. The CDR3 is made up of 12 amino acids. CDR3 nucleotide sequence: TGTGCCAGCACCAATCGGGGGGATGAGCAGTTCTTC. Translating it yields CASTNRGDEQFF.

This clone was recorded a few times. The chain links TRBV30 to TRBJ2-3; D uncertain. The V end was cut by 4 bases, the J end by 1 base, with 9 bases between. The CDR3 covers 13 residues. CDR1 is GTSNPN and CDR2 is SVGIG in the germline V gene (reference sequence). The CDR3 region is CAWNGDGTDTQYF. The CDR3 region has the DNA TGTGCCTGGAACGGCGACGGCACAGATACGCAGTATTTT.

The CDR3 spells CASSPRDRVWQYF. The CDR3 DNA reads TGTGCCAGCAGCCCCCGGGACAGGGTGTGGCAGTACTTC. The gene calls are TRBV7-9 and TRBJ2-7; 9 bases fit TRBD1. The CDR3 covers 13 residues. Germline V lookup: CDR1 SEHNR, CDR2 FQNEAQ (reference sequence). V was pared by 5 bases and J by 9 bases, with 8 bases of the junction left unmatched.

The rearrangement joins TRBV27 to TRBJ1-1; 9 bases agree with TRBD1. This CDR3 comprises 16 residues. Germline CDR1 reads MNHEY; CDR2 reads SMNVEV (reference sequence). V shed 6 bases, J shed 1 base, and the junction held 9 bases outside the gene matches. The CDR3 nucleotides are TGTGCCAGCAGGAGGGGACAGGGCCCCTGGAACACTGAAGCTTTCTTT. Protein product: CASRRGQGPWNTEAFF.

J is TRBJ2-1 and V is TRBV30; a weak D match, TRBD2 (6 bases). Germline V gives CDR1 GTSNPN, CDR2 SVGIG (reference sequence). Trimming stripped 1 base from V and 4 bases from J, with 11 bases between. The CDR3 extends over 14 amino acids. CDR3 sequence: CAWSGVAEYNEQFF. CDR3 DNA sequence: TGTGCCTGGAGTGGAGTAGCGGAATACAATGAGCAGTTCTTC.

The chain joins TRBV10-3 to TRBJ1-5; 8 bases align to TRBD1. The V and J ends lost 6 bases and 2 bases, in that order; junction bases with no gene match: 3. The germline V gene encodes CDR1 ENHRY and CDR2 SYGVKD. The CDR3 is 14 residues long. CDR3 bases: TGTGCCATCAGCGGACAGGGTGGCAATCAGCCCCAGCATTTT. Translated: CAISGQGGNQPQHF.

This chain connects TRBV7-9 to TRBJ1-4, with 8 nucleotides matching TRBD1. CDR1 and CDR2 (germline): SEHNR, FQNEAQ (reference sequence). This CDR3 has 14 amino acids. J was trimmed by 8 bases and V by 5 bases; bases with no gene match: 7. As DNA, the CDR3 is TGTGCCAGCAGCCTCAGGACAGGGAAGGAAAAACTGTTTTTT. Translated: CASSLRTGKEKLFF.

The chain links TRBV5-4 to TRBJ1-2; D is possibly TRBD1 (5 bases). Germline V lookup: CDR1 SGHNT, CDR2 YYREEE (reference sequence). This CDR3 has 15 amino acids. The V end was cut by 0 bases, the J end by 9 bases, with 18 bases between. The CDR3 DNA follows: TGTGCCAGCAGCTTGGTAATAGGGGCGCAAGATCGCTACACCTTC. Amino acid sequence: CASSLVIGAQDRYTF. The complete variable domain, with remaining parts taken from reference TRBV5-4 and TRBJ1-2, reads ETGVTQSPTHLIKTRGQQVTLRCSSQSGHNTVSWYQQALGQGPQFIFQYYREEENGRGNFPPRFSGLQFPNYSSELNVNALELDDSALYLCASSLVIGAQDRYTFGSGTRLTVV.

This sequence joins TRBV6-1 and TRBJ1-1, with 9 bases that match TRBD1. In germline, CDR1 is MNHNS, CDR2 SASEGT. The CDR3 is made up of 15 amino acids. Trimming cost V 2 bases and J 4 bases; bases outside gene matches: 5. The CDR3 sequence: CASSERGTGLTEAFF. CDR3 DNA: TGTGCCAGCAGTGAAAGGGGGACAGGGCTCACTGAAGCTTTCTTT.

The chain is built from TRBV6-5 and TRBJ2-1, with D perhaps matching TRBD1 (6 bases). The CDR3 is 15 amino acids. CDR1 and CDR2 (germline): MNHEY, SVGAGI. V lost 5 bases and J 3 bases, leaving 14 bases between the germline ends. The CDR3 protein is CASSRGQAIYNEQFF. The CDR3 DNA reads TGTGCCAGCAGTAGGGGACAAGCCATCTACAATGAGCAGTTCTTC.

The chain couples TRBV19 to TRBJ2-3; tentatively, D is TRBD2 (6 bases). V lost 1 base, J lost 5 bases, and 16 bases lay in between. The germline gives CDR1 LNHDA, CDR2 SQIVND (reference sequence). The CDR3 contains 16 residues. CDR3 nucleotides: TGTGCCAGTAGTATAGCCCCGGGAGTCTGGGAAGATACGCAGTATTTT. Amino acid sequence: CASSIAPGVWEDTQYF.